These 7 T cell receptor beta chains came from one sample sequenced in a study of OX40 agonist ivuxolimab in advanced cancers. The assay was immunoSEQ multiplex PCR, and TCRdb's table has in-frame clones only and misses some. The sample contains roughly 40,000 clones, roughly nine tenths of which appear only once. Sample: CD4+ or CD8+ T cells sorted from blood, taken in a trial of the OX40 agonist ivuxolimab. Receptors originate from an adult with an advanced solid tumor such as melanoma, head and neck, liver or kidney cancer.

The chain employs TRBV2 and TRBJ2-1, with TRBD1 matching 7 bases. V trimming: 2 bases; J trimming: 7 bases; junction bases outside the gene matches: 8. The CDR3 consists of 15 residues. Germline-derived CDR1 and CDR2 are SNHLY and FYNNEI. CDR3 sequence reads: CASSENPSRGNEQFF. For the CDR3, the DNA is TGTGCCAGCAGTGAAAATCCTAGCAGGGGGAATGAGCAGTTCTTC. Full variable domain (rest looked up from reference TRBV2 and TRBJ2-1): EPEVTQTPSHQVTQMGQEVILRCVPISNHLYFYWYRQILGQKVEFLVSFYNNEISEKSEIFDDQFSVERPDGSNFTLKIRSTKLEDSAMYFCASSENPSRGNEQFFGPGTRLTVL.

This clone was seen once. This chain uses TRBV2 with TRBJ1-1, with D unclear. CDR3 length: 11 amino acids. Trimming took 10 bases from V and 4 from J, leaving 10 bases between them. Germline V gene sequence: CDR1 SNHLY, CDR2 FYNNEI. The CDR3 spells CATHRGTEAFF. The CDR3 region has the DNA TGTGCCACACACCGGGGCACTGAAGCTTTCTTT.

The V call is TRBV7-9, the J call TRBJ2-7; TRBD2 is a possible D gene (5 bases). V was cut by 5 bases and J by 3 bases, with 17 bases left in between. The CDR3 totals 15 residues. The germline gives CDR1 SEHNR, CDR2 FQNEAQ (reference sequence). Here the CDR3 DNA reads TGTGCCAGCAGCCCAAAGGACCTCGGGGTCTACGAGCAGTACTTC. It translates to CASSPKDLGVYEQYF.

The chain carries TRBV19 and TRBJ2-7; 12 bases map to TRBD2. Germline trimming cut 4 bases from V and 5 bases from J; bases unmatched to any gene: 6. The CDR3 has 15 residues. The germline CDR1 and CDR2 sequences are LNHDA and SQIVND (reference sequence). This CDR3 reads CASSNRLAGADEQYF. CDR3 sequence (DNA): TGTGCCAGTAGTAACAGACTAGCGGGAGCCGACGAGCAGTACTTC.

The genes are TRBV7-9 and TRBJ2-7, with TRBD1 as a possible D gene (6 bases). The ends were cut back, 4 bases at V and 0 bases at J, with 19 bases in the middle. The germline V gene encodes CDR1 SEHNR and CDR2 FQNEAQ (reference sequence). This CDR3 contains 17 residues. DNA of the CDR3: TGTGCCAGCAGCTCCTTCCCAGGGGACAAGAGCTCCTACGAGCAGTACTTC. Residues: CASSSFPGDKSSYEQYF.

The chain carries TRBV19 and TRBJ1-5, with 7 nucleotides matching TRBD1. Germline trimming cut 10 bases from V and 7 bases from J; bases unmatched to any gene: 13. CDR1 is LNHDA and CDR2 is SQIVND in the germline V gene (reference sequence). The CDR3 contains 14 residues. The CDR3 nucleotides read TGTGCCACCTCGACAGGGAGTTTTCGGCAGCCCCAGCATTTT. Translating gives CATSTGSFRQPQHF.

The rearrangement links TRBV11-1 to TRBJ2-7, with unresolved D. V was clipped by 4 bases and J by 0 bases, with 7 bases between them. Germline lookup yields CDR1 SGHAT and CDR2 FQDESV (reference sequence). This CDR3 region has 13 residues. CDR3 residues: CASSSKSSYEQYF. CDR3 coding DNA: TGTGCCAGCAGCTCAAAAAGCTCCTACGAGCAGTACTTC.